Each of the 29 T cell receptor beta chains below was sequenced from the same sample in a study of Tregs in tolerant kidney transplant recipients. Data came from immunoSEQ multiplex PCR; TCRdb stores just in-frame clones and leaves some out. Altogether about 240,000 clones are present, about 86% being singletons, with the ten largest covering less than 0.75%. The sample comprised CD4+ T cells from blood. The receptors originated from a human donor in good health.

The chain uses TRBV6-1 and TRBJ2-1; the match to TRBD1 covers 7 bases. CDR1 is MNHNS, CDR2 SASEGT, per germline. With V trimmed by 5 bases and J by 4 bases, 8 bases remained unmatched. The length of the CDR3 is 15 residues. CDR3 sequence reads: CASSKETGVYNEQFF. Here the CDR3 DNA reads TGTGCCAGCAGTAAGGAAACAGGGGTATACAATGAGCAGTTCTTC.

The chain has TRBV7-9 and TRBJ1-2, with 8 bases that match TRBD1. Trimming cost V 5 bases and J 10 bases; bases outside gene matches: 9. The germline gives CDR1 SEHNR, CDR2 FQNEAQ (reference sequence). The CDR3 is 13 residues long. The CDR3 sequence is CASSPGQAPAYTF. DNA of the CDR3: TGTGCCAGCAGCCCGGGACAGGCCCCGGCCTACACCTTC.

The chain uses TRBV5-1 and TRBJ1-1; unclear D gene. CDR1 and CDR2 (germline): SGHRS, YFSETQ. V lost 4 bases to trimming and J lost 1 base, with 14 bases between them. The CDR3 totals 15 residues. CDR3 residues: CASSRVGGGNTEAFF. The CDR3 region has the DNA TGCGCCAGCAGCCGGGTGGGAGGAGGGAACACTGAAGCTTTCTTT.

This chain links TRBV2 with TRBJ1-1; D is perhaps TRBD1 (5 bases). The CDR3 is 12 amino acids. Germline CDR1 and CDR2: SNHLY and FYNNEI. The V end lost 7 bases, the J end lost 5 bases, and 11 bases lay between the germline ends. The CDR3 DNA follows: TGTGCCAGCATCACAGGCGGGACTGAAGCTTTCTTT. This translates into CASITGGTEAFF.

The chain carries TRBV15 and TRBJ1-2; D gene ambiguous. Trimming shortened V by 0 bases and J by 6 bases, and 17 bases separated the two germline ends. Germline CDR1 and CDR2: LNHNV and YYDKDF (reference sequence). This CDR3 is 16 amino acids long. In DNA form, the CDR3 reads TGTGCCACCAGCAGAGAGTTGAGTAGCAACACCGATGGCTACACCTTC. It specifies CATSRELSSNTDGYTF.

The chain employs TRBV30 and TRBJ2-3; D possibly corresponds to TRBD2 (7 bases). This CDR3 is 17 amino acids long. V was trimmed by 3 bases and J by 5 bases, leaving 24 bases between them. CDR1 is GTSNPN, CDR2 SVGIG, per germline (reference sequence). The DNA for the CDR3 is TGTGCCTGGAGGATAGTCACTAGGGGGGGGGCTGGAGATACGCAGTATTTT. This gives the protein CAWRIVTRGGAGDTQYF. Full variable domain (rest looked up from reference TRBV30 and TRBJ2-3): SQTIHQWPATLVQPVGSPLSLECTVEGTSNPNLYWYRQAAGRGLQLLFYSVGIGQISSEVPQNLSASRPQDRQFILSSKKLLLSDSGFYLCAWRIVTRGGAGDTQYFGPGTRLTVL.

This chain connects TRBV9 to TRBJ1-2, with 9 bases fitting TRBD1. Germline CDR1 reads SGDLS; CDR2 reads YYNGEE. The J segment lost 7 bases and the V segment lost 3 bases, leaving 16 bases of the junction unmatched. The CDR3 is 17 amino acids. The CDR3 reads CASSARPEYRDRVGYTF. The CDR3, as DNA: TGTGCCAGCAGCGCACGACCAGAATACCGGGACAGGGTTGGCTACACCTTC.

The gene calls are TRBV6-5 and TRBJ2-7; 10 positions agree with TRBD1. This CDR3 is built from 14 residues. The germline CDR1 and CDR2 sequences are MNHEY and SVGAGI. J was trimmed by 5 bases and V by 8 bases; bases with no gene match: 9. The CDR3 spells CASRRTGGSDEQYF. The CDR3 region has the DNA TGTGCCAGCCGGCGGACAGGGGGATCGGACGAGCAGTACTTC.

V is TRBV27 and J is TRBJ2-1, with 7 bases fitting TRBD2. The V and J ends lost 4 bases and 8 bases, in that order; junction bases with no gene match: 5. The germline gives CDR1 MNHEY, CDR2 SMNVEV (reference sequence). This CDR3 has 13 residues. The CDR3 protein is CASSWGGLDEQFF. As DNA, the CDR3 is TGTGCCAGCAGTTGGGGAGGGTTGGATGAGCAGTTCTTC.

Regarding this clone: Other DNA sequences within the sample encode an identical CDR3. The V and J genes are TRBV18 and TRBJ1-3; 7 nucleotides line up with TRBD1. Germline values: CDR1 KGHSH, CDR2 LQKENI. This CDR3 region has 15 residues. V lost 3 bases and J lost 4; bases outside the gene matches: 6. This CDR3 reads CASSPPQGSGNTIYF. The CDR3 DNA reads as TGTGCCAGCTCACCGCCACAGGGGTCCGGAAACACCATATATTTT.

This rearrangement joins TRBV7-9 to TRBJ1-4; no definite D call. CDR3 length: 12 amino acids. CDR1 SEHNR and CDR2 FQNEAQ come from the germline V gene (reference sequence). The V and J ends lost 2 bases and 7 bases respectively, with 5 bases between them. This CDR3 is CASSLKAEKLFF. The CDR3, as DNA: TGTGCCAGCAGCTTAAAGGCTGAAAAACTGTTTTTT.

This chain links TRBV7-8 with TRBJ1-1; unclear D gene. The CDR3 runs 14 residues. V lost 5 bases, J lost 11 bases, and 21 bases lay in between. Germline CDR1 reads SGHVS; CDR2 reads FQNEAQ. The CDR3: CASSPLRTTLIAFF. The DNA of the CDR3 is TGTGCCAGCAGCCCACTTAGGACGACCTTGATCGCTTTCTTT.

CDR3 nucleotide sequence: TGTGCCTGGAGTGTACTTCCGGGCACCGGGGAGCTGTTTTTT. It encodes CAWSVLPGTGELFF. The chain links TRBV30 to TRBJ2-2; D gene ambiguous. Germline V gene lookup returns CDR1 GTSNPN and CDR2 SVGIG (reference sequence). The V end lost 0 bases, the J end lost 4 bases, and 9 bases lay between the germline ends. This CDR3 region has 14 residues.

The gene calls are TRBV4-2 and TRBJ2-7; 9 nucleotides line up with TRBD2. The CDR3 has 13 amino acids. The J segment lost 4 bases and the V segment lost 4 bases, leaving 2 bases of the junction unmatched. From germline, CDR1 is LGHNA and CDR2 YNFKEQ. The CDR3 reads CASSRTSEYEQYF. The CDR3 DNA is TGTGCCAGCAGCCGGACTAGCGAGTACGAGCAGTACTTC.

This clone showed up just a few times. The chain links TRBV7-3 to TRBJ1-1; possible D gene TRBD1, 6 bases. The V and J ends lost 10 bases and 5 bases respectively, with 17 bases between them. The CDR3 consists of 13 residues. Germline V gives CDR1 SGHTA, CDR2 FQGTGA. The CDR3 here is CATSGHPGTEAFF. CDR3 DNA: TGTGCCACCTCGGGACACCCGGGGACTGAAGCTTTCTTT.

The rearrangement uses TRBV5-4 and TRBJ2-5; possibly TRBD1 for D (5 bases). With 2 bases removed from V and 1 base from J, the gap between germline ends came to 9 bases. Germline-derived CDR1 and CDR2 are SGHNT and YYREEE (reference sequence). The CDR3 is made up of 14 amino acids. The CDR3 spells CASSFRTLQETQYF. The DNA of the CDR3 is TGTGCCAGCAGCTTCCGGACACTCCAAGAGACCCAGTACTTC.

This clone has a single count. The chain is built from TRBV5-1 and TRBJ2-7; TRBD1 is a possible D gene (5 bases). The J call may be in error: the DNA end matches TRBJ2-1 better. The CDR3 consists of 14 residues. Per germline, CDR1 SGHRS and CDR2 YFSETQ. The DNA of the CDR3 is TGCGCCAGCAGCTGGGGCAGCTCCTACAATGAGCAGTTCTTC. Translating gives CASSWGSSYNEQFF.

The V and J genes are TRBV27 and TRBJ2-3; 7 positions match TRBD1. The V gene's germline CDR1 is MNHEY and CDR2 SMNVEV (reference sequence). Unmatched junction bases numbered 11, after V lost 6 bases and J lost 2 bases. CDR3 size: 16 residues. The CDR3 loop is CASSIGTASSTDTQYF. As DNA, the CDR3 is TGTGCCAGCAGCATCGGGACAGCCAGCTCCACAGATACGCAGTATTTT.

This chain links TRBV11-2 with TRBJ2-3, with 8 bases fitting TRBD2. Germline loops: CDR1 SGHAT, CDR2 FQNNGV. The ends lost 5 bases at V and 7 bases at J; junction bases unmatched: 17. CDR3 length: 17 residues. The CDR3 sequence is CASSPGRASGSLNTQYF. The CDR3 DNA is TGTGCCAGCAGCCCTGGTAGGGCGAGCGGGAGTTTGAATACGCAGTATTTT. Full variable domain (missing parts from reference TRBV11-2 and TRBJ2-3): EAGVAQSPRYKIIEKRQSVAFWCNPISGHATLYWYQQILGQGPKLLIQFQNNGVVDDSQLPKDRFSAERLKGVDSTLKIQPAKLEDSAVYLCASSPGRASGSLNTQYFGPGTRLTVL.

The chain joins TRBV5-1 to TRBJ2-1; 11 positions agree with TRBD2. The V gene's germline CDR1 is SGHRS and CDR2 YFSETQ. V shed 2 bases and J 2 bases; nucleotides not matched to a gene: 3. This CDR3 spans 16 amino acids. The CDR3 coding sequence is TGCGCCAGCAGCTTAACTAGCGGGAGTACCTACAATGAGCAGTTCTTC. It is translated as CASSLTSGSTYNEQFF.

A note on this clone: Other DNA sequences in the sample encode the same CDR3. The V and J genes are TRBV5-1 and TRBJ2-7; the D gene is possibly TRBD1 (5 bases). CDR1 SGHRS and CDR2 YFSETQ come from the germline V gene. V shed 2 bases and J shed 0 bases, with 9 bases lying between them. The CDR3 extends over 14 amino acids. The CDR3 coding sequence is TGCGCCAGCAGCTTTCAGGGTAGCTCCTACGAGCAGTACTTC. It encodes CASSFQGSSYEQYF.

A remark on this clone: Mismatch with germline at one junction end may stem from a read error. V and J are TRBV11-2 and TRBJ2-7, with unresolved D. The CDR3 is made up of 16 amino acids. Germline V gene sequence: CDR1 SGHAT, CDR2 FQNNGV. In DNA, the CDR3 is TGTGCCAGCAGCCTAGAACCCCCCGGTCTTACTTACGAGCAGTACTTC. Translating it yields CASSLEPPGLTYEQYF.

The J gene is TRBJ1-2, the V gene TRBV5-1; 10 positions match TRBD1. This CDR3 is 16 amino acids long. With V trimmed by 4 bases and J by 5 bases, 11 bases remained unmatched. Germline V lookup: CDR1 SGHRS, CDR2 YFSETQ. In DNA, the CDR3 is TGCGCCAGCAGCCCACGACAGGGGGCGAATTTATATGGCTACACCTTC. It specifies CASSPRQGANLYGYTF.

This chain uses TRBV6-1 with TRBJ2-5; TRBD2 matches at 10 bases. Judging by the DNA end, TRBJ2-7 fits better; the J call may be wrong. The CDR3 is 14 residues long. Germline V gene data show CDR1 as MNHNS and CDR2 as SASEGT. CDR3 in DNA: TGTGCCAGCACGGGACTAGCGACAAGGTACGAGCAGTACTTC. It specifies CASTGLATRYEQYF.

This chain connects TRBV6-1 to TRBJ1-5; 7 bases map to TRBD1. The germline V gene has CDR1 MNHNS and CDR2 SASEGT. This CDR3 is built from 14 residues. After removal of 4 bases from V and 5 bases from J, the junction contained 5 bases not matched to a gene. DNA for the CDR3: TGTGCCAGCAGTGCCCAGGGGGGGGATCAGCCCCAGCATTTT. It is translated as CASSAQGGDQPQHF.

This chain links TRBV2 with TRBJ2-4, with D tentatively TRBD2 (5 bases). The CDR3 spans 15 residues. Germline CDR1 reads SNHLY; CDR2 reads FYNNEI. Trimming cost V 4 bases and J 3 bases, with 13 bases left between them. CDR3 DNA: TGTGCCAGCAGTGCGAATAGCGTCGACAAAAACATTCAGTACTTC. Protein product: CASSANSVDKNIQYF.

The rearrangement links TRBV11-1 to TRBJ2-1, with TRBD2 matching 7 bases. Trimming at V came to 6 bases and at J to 3 bases, leaving 14 bases not matched to a gene. Germline V gives CDR1 SGHAT, CDR2 FQDESV (reference sequence). The CDR3 loop spans 17 amino acids. The CDR3 sequence is CASRPGLRSRNYNEQFF. The CDR3 region has the DNA TGTGCCAGCAGGCCGGGACTACGGTCTCGTAACTACAATGAGCAGTTCTTC.

This chain links TRBV4-1 with TRBJ1-2; D is perhaps TRBD1 (5 bases). The CDR3 extends over 13 amino acids. The germline V and J ends were trimmed by 2 bases and 2 bases, with 6 bases remaining between them. Per the germline V gene, CDR1 is MGHRA and CDR2 is YSYEKL. The CDR3 nucleotides read TGCGCCAGCAGCCAATCAGGGAACTATGGCTACACCTTC. Amino acids: CASSQSGNYGYTF.

The sample holds one count of this clone. For the CDR3, the DNA is TGTGCCAGCAGTTACACCGAGAACTATGGCTACACCTTC. It is translated as CASSYTENYGYTF. The genes are TRBV6-5 and TRBJ1-2; no clear D. CDR3 length: 13 amino acids. Germline-derived CDR1 and CDR2 are MNHEY and SVGAGI. Trimming left V 2 bases short and J 2 bases short, with 6 bases between.